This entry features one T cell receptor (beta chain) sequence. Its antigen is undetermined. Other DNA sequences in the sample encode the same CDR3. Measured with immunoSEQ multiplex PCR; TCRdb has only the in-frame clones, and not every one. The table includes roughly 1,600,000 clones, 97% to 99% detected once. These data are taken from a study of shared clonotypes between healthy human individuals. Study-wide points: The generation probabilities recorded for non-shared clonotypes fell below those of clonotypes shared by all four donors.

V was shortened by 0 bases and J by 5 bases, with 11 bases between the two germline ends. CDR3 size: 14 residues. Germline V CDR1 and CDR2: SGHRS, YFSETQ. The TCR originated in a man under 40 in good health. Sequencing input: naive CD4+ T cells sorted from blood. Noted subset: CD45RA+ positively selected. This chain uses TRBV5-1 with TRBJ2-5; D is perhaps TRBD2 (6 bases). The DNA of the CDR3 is TGCGCCAGCAGCTTGGGGCAGGGAGGCGAGACCCAGTACTTC. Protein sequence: CASSLGQGGETQYF.